Below, 24 T cell receptor beta chains from the same sample are listed, as sequenced in a study of regulatory T cells in long-lasting Graves disease (dated by TCRdb to 2020 to 2022). The library was produced with multiplex PCR. Sequencing relied on an Illumina HiSeq 4000. TCR beta libraries were built with iRepertoire HTBI primers and Arm-PCR amplification of CDR3 regions. The public reads were reprocessed in TCRdb via fastp at Q25 and MiXCR, keeping in-frame beta chains. A single entry per CDR3 protein holds the most common genes and DNA from its merged rows. The sample table records almost 450,000 distinct CDR3 sequences; about a sixth of these occur just once. The ten largest clones capture around 10% of the sample. The sample's time point label, in plain terms: newly diagnosed GD, antithyroid drugs for less than 3 months. RNA was extracted from PBMCs in TRIzol for both TCR sequencing and RNA sequencing.

These data also formed part of another study, on T cells in Graves' hyperthyroidism and ophthalmopathy.

The material sequenced was peripheral blood mononuclear cells (PBMCs), taken at new diagnosis, from a patient treated with antithyroid drugs. The receptors originated from a woman in her 30s with Graves disease. Donor details come from another sample of the same person, matched by shared clones.

Comments on this clonotype: A read error is possible here, since a much larger clone lies one base away. V and J are TRBV7-2 and TRBJ1-2; no reliable D call. The CDR3 covers 13 residues. The germline gives CDR1 SGHTA, CDR2 FQGNSA. The germline V and J ends were trimmed by 3 bases and 8 bases, with 13 bases remaining between them. CDR3 bases: TGTGCCAGCAGCTTGGGAGAGGCGGGAGGCTACACCTTC. This codes for CASSLGEAGGYTF.

The V gene is TRBV19, the J gene TRBJ1-3, with a weak D call TRBD1 (5 bases). The CDR3 covers 17 residues. Germline-derived CDR1 and CDR2 are LNHDA and SQIVND (reference sequence). V was cut by 6 bases and J by 0 bases, with 18 bases left in between. The CDR3 nucleotides read TGTGCCAGTAGGAAAACAGCCGGGACGGACTCTGGAAACACCATATATTTT. Translated: CASRKTAGTDSGNTIYF. The variable domain in full, with the rest retrieved from reference TRBV19 and TRBJ1-3, is DGGITQSPKYLFRKEGQNVTLSCEQNLNHDAMYWYRQDPGQGLRLIYYSQIVNDFQKGDIAEGYSVSREKKESFPLTVTSAQKNPTAFYLCASRKTAGTDSGNTIYFGEGSWLTVV.

This clonotype was recorded a few times. J is TRBJ1-1 and V is TRBV4-3; TRBD1 might be the D (5 bases). CDR1 and CDR2 (germline): LGHNA, YSLEER. The CDR3 spans 15 residues. Trimming pared 1 base from V and 1 base from J, leaving 10 bases between. This chain's CDR3 is CASSQGGDENTEAFF. The CDR3 DNA follows: TGCGCCAGCAGCCAAGGGGGGGACGAGAACACTGAAGCTTTCTTT.

The table lists this clonotype with many counts. The rearrangement links TRBV27 to TRBJ2-1; no definite D call. The CDR3 loop spans 14 amino acids. V lost 5 bases and J 0 bases, leaving 8 bases between the germline ends. Germline V gene lookup returns CDR1 MNHEY and CDR2 SMNVEV (reference sequence). The CDR3 DNA sequence: TGTGCCAGCAGTCAACAGAGCTCCTACAATGAGCAGTTCTTC. Encoded protein: CASSQQSSYNEQFF.

This clonotype was found a few times. The chain has TRBV27 and TRBJ1-4, with 12 bases matching TRBD1. The CDR3 consists of 16 residues. Trimming took 6 bases from V and 4 from J; bases not matched to a gene: 6. The germline V gene has CDR1 MNHEY and CDR2 SMNVEV (reference sequence). Written as DNA, the CDR3 is TGTGCCAGCAGCGGGACAGGGGGCATTAGTAATGAAAAACTGTTTTTT. Encoded protein: CASSGTGGISNEKLFF.

This clonotype was detected ten times or more. This sequence joins TRBV20-1 and TRBJ2-7; 8 bases agree with TRBD1. Germline trimming cut 6 bases from V and 3 bases from J; bases unmatched to any gene: 13. The CDR3 spans 15 residues. CDR1 is DFQATT and CDR2 is SNEGSKA in the germline V gene (reference sequence). The CDR3 nucleotides are TGCAGTGCCGTGATGGGACAGGCCAACGACTACGAGCAGTACTTC. Translation: CSAVMGQANDYEQYF.

In its sample, this clonotype was seen many times. The chain couples TRBV27 to TRBJ1-5; D is possibly TRBD1 (6 bases). The CDR3 runs 15 residues. The germline V and J ends were trimmed by 2 bases and 5 bases, with 13 bases remaining between them. The germline V gene has CDR1 MNHEY and CDR2 SMNVEV (reference sequence). The CDR3 DNA reads TGTGCCAGCAGTTTAGCATGGGGGGCAGATCAGCCCCAGCATTTT. It yields the protein CASSLAWGADQPQHF.

Written as DNA, the CDR3 is TGCAGCGTTGAAGATCGATGGATCTCTGGCTACACCTTC. Protein product: CSVEDRWISGYTF. V and J are TRBV29-1 and TRBJ1-2; D is unresolved. Germline values: CDR1 SQVTM, CDR2 ANQGSEA. The CDR3 totals 13 residues. V lost 0 bases to trimming and J lost 7 bases, with 12 bases between them.

The chain is built from TRBV7-2 and TRBJ2-2, with a weak D call TRBD2 (5 bases). With 0 bases removed from V and 5 bases from J, the gap between germline ends came to 10 bases. Germline CDR1 is SGHTA and CDR2 is FQGNSA. The CDR3 loop spans 15 amino acids. Here the CDR3 reads CASSLARIATGELFF. Written as DNA, the CDR3 is TGTGCCAGCAGCTTAGCGCGGATAGCGACCGGGGAGCTGTTTTTT. Full variable domain (missing parts from reference TRBV7-2 and TRBJ2-2): GAGVSQSPSNKVTEKGKDVELRCDPISGHTALYWYRQSLGQGLEFLIYFQGNSAPDKSGLPSDRFSAERTGGSVSTLTIQRTQQEDSAVYLCASSLARIATGELFFGEGSRLTVL.

This clonotype was detected many times. CDR3 coding DNA: TGTGCCAGCAGCCTCGGCAGGTGGGGACAGCAAGAGACCCAGTACTTC. It codes for CASSLGRWGQQETQYF. The J gene is TRBJ2-5, the V gene TRBV11-2, with 7 bases identical to TRBD1. This CDR3 contains 16 residues. Trimming removed 5 bases from V and 2 bases from J; junction bases left unmatched: 11. Germline-derived CDR1 and CDR2 are SGHAT and FQNNGV.

This clonotype has a handful of counts. The chain employs TRBV29-1 and TRBJ1-5; the D is unclear. CDR1 and CDR2 from the germline V gene are SQVTM and ANQGSEA. V lost 6 bases and J lost 6, with 15 bases in between. The CDR3 runs to 13 residues. CDR3 protein: CSVADMVAQPQHF. CDR3 DNA sequence: TGCAGCGTCGCAGACATGGTGGCTCAGCCCCAGCATTTT.

As for this clonotype: This could be a read error, since a much larger clone is one nucleotide away. The final CDR3 position lacks the conserved phenylalanine or tryptophan, pointing to a likely read error. Here the CDR3 DNA reads TGTGCCATCGGGGGGGGGACACTAGCCTACGAGCAGTACCTC. Protein sequence: CAIGGGTLAYEQYL. The chain carries TRBV10-3 and TRBJ2-7; D is perhaps TRBD2 (7 bases). In germline, CDR1 is ENHRY, CDR2 SYGVKD. V dropped 8 bases and J dropped 2 bases, with 16 bases sitting between them. This CDR3 spans 14 amino acids.

Ten or more counts support this clonotype. This rearrangement joins TRBV3-1 to TRBJ2-1; 7 nucleotides match TRBD2. The CDR3 is 13 residues long. The V gene end was trimmed by 2 bases and the J gene end by 10 bases; junction bases not matched to a gene: 5. Germline V CDR1 and CDR2: LGHDT, YNNKEL (reference sequence). The CDR3 protein is CASSQTAGVEQFF. The CDR3 DNA sequence: TGTGCCAGCAGCCAAACCGCGGGAGTGGAGCAGTTCTTC.

This clonotype was picked up many times. This sequence joins TRBV30 and TRBJ1-1; a weak D match, TRBD1 (6 bases). Deletions cut 0 bases from V and 1 base from J, with 18 bases between. CDR1 and CDR2 (germline): GTSNPN, SVGIG (reference sequence). The CDR3 runs to 17 residues. CDR3 nucleotides: TGTGCCTGGAGTGTTGCCCGAACGGGACAACGGAACACTGAAGCTTTCTTT. Its translation: CAWSVARTGQRNTEAFF.

This clonotype was seen ten or more times. V and J are TRBV3-1 and TRBJ2-1; 11 nucleotides agree with TRBD2. Germline CDR1 and CDR2: LGHDT and YNNKEL (reference sequence). V lost 3 bases and J lost 4; bases outside the gene matches: 8. The CDR3 sequence is 17 residues long. Here the CDR3 DNA reads TGTGCCAGCAGCCAGGAACTAGCGGGAGCTCTGTACAATGAGCAGTTCTTC. Protein sequence: CASSQELAGALYNEQFF.

The table lists this clonotype with many counts. CDR3 in amino acids: CSVRRQDRGHTGELFF. In nucleotides, the CDR3 is TGCAGCGTCCGCCGTCAGGACAGGGGGCACACCGGGGAGCTGTTTTTT. The chain uses TRBV29-1 and TRBJ2-2; 11 bases are a match to TRBD1. The CDR3 is 16 amino acids. From germline, CDR1 is SQVTM and CDR2 ANQGSEA. Trimming cost V 6 bases and J 3 bases; bases outside gene matches: 9.

This clonotype was found many times. The genes are TRBV7-2 and TRBJ2-3, with a weak D call TRBD2 (7 bases). Germline lookup yields CDR1 SGHTA and CDR2 FQGNSA. The CDR3 has 16 amino acids. V gave up 5 bases and J gave up 0 bases, with 15 bases separating them. CDR3 loop: CASSREGGASTDTQYF. CDR3 nucleotide sequence: TGTGCCAGCAGCCGTGAAGGGGGGGCTAGCACAGATACGCAGTATTTT.

This clonotype was seen repeatedly, ten times or more. The chain has TRBV7-3 and TRBJ1-1; D not certain. This CDR3 comprises 13 residues. Germline V CDR1 and CDR2: SGHTA, FQGTGA. Trimming took off 5 bases at V and 0 bases at J, with 7 bases between the two ends. CDR3 in amino acids: CASSQEMNTEAFF. The CDR3, as DNA: TGTGCCAGCAGCCAAGAGATGAACACTGAAGCTTTCTTT.

CDR3 coding DNA: TGTGCCAGCAGCCCCGACCCGGAGACTGAAGCTTTCTTT. Translating gives CASSPDPETEAFF. This chain joins TRBV7-2 and TRBJ1-1, with D unresolved. Trimming left V 5 bases short and J 5 bases short, with 12 bases between. Looked up from germline, CDR1 is SGHTA and CDR2 is FQGNSA. The CDR3 totals 13 residues.

This clonotype was counted ten times or more. The DNA for the CDR3 is TGTGCCATCAGTGATGGATTAACTGAAGCTTTCTTT. Amino acids: CAISDGLTEAFF. The chain recombines TRBV10-3 with TRBJ1-1; D gene uncertain. The germline V and J ends were trimmed by 3 bases and 5 bases, with 7 bases remaining between them. The CDR3 is made up of 12 amino acids. The germline CDR1 and CDR2 sequences are ENHRY and SYGVKD.

CDR3 bases: TGTGCCAGTAGTATTACGGTGGGTAGCGGGGCTTTCTACGAGCAGTACTTC. It specifies CASSITVGSGAFYEQYF. V usage is TRBV19 and J usage is TRBJ2-7; TRBD2 aligns across 8 bases. From germline, CDR1 is LNHDA and CDR2 SQIVND (reference sequence). V trimming: 3 bases; J trimming: 3 bases; junction bases outside the gene matches: 13. CDR3 length equals 17 residues.

This clonotype has only a few counts. Given a much more abundant clone one base away, this may be a read error. The genes are TRBV10-3 and TRBJ2-3, with 7 bases fitting TRBD2. This CDR3 region has 15 residues. V trimming: 11 bases; J trimming: 3 bases; junction bases outside the gene matches: 14. Germline V lookup: CDR1 ENHRY, CDR2 SYGVKD. The CDR3 sequence: CAAGEQERITDTQYF. CDR3 coding DNA: TGTGCCGCGGGGGAGCAGGAGAGGATAACAGATACGCAGTATTTT.

V gene TRBV6-1 combines with J gene TRBJ2-4, with D possibly being TRBD1 (6 bases). V lost 8 bases to trimming and J lost 13 bases, with 15 bases between them. The CDR3 totals 11 residues. Germline lookup yields CDR1 MNHNS and CDR2 SASEGT. CDR3 sequence: CASQGGNEQYF. CDR3 nucleotides: TGTGCCAGCCAAGGGGGTAATGAGCAGTACTTC.

This clonotype was observed at least ten times. The gene calls are TRBV28 and TRBJ2-2; D not resolved. The V end lost 1 base, the J end lost 3 bases, and 9 bases lay between the germline ends. The germline V gene encodes CDR1 MDHEN and CDR2 SYDVKM. This CDR3 comprises 15 residues. The CDR3 region is CASSLYSRDTGELFF. For the CDR3, the DNA is TGTGCCAGCAGTTTATACTCTAGGGACACCGGGGAGCTGTTTTTT.